These 9 T cell receptor beta chains share one sample of origin, sequenced in a study of T cell repertoires in cytomegalovirus infection. A single record per CDR3 protein comes from TCRdb applying MiXCR to the reads. The top ten hold roughly a quarter of the sample, which has about 490,000 distinct CDR3 sequences, about 17% seen once. Sequenced: CD8+ T cells from PBMCs. These receptors were taken from a human donor in good health (CMV status not recorded). Some clones in this sample may be carry-over from other donors' samples.

The rearrangement uses TRBV5-6 and TRBJ2-3, with D tentatively TRBD1 (6 bases). Germline assignment: CDR1 SGHDT and CDR2 YYEEEE. This CDR3 comprises 14 residues. V lost 4 bases to trimming and J lost 2 bases, with 11 bases between them. This chain's CDR3 is CASSHGQITDTQYF. CDR3 in DNA: TGTGCCAGCAGCCACGGACAGATCACAGATACGCAGTATTTT.

The chain recombines TRBV24-1 with TRBJ2-2, with TRBD1 matching over 7 bases. Germline V gene lookup returns CDR1 KGHDR and CDR2 SFDVKD. The CDR3 has 15 amino acids. V lost 1 base, J lost 5 bases, and 3 bases stayed unmatched. For the CDR3, the DNA is TGTGCCACCAGTGATTTAGAGGGGGCGACCGGGGAGCTGTTTTTT. Its protein is CATSDLEGATGELFF.

Regarding this clonotype: One base away lies a much larger clone, so this may be a sequencing read error. The rearrangement links TRBV6-2 or TRBV6-3 to TRBJ2-1, with D perhaps TRBD1 or TRBD2 (5 bases each). Germline-derived CDR1 and CDR2 are MNHEY and SVGEGT. This CDR3 region has 13 residues. CDR3 in amino acids: CARSSGPRNEQFF. DNA of the CDR3: TGTGCCAGGAGTTCGGGACCGAGAAATGAGCAGTTCTTC.

There are many counts of this clonotype. The chain is built from TRBV6-5 and TRBJ1-1; D not certain. The CDR3 sequence is 14 residues long. Germline CDR1 and CDR2: MNHEY and SVGAGI. Trimming removed 4 bases at V and 1 base at J, with 10 bases between. Here the CDR3 reads CASSFAEPNTEAFF. In nucleotides, the CDR3 is TGTGCCAGCAGTTTCGCCGAACCGAACACTGAAGCTTTCTTT.

This clonotype was counted a few times. The V call is TRBV6-5, the J call TRBJ2-7, with TRBD1 identical over 10 bases. Germline lookup yields CDR1 MNHEY and CDR2 SVGAGI. The length of the CDR3 is 16 residues. V dropped 3 bases and J dropped 2; count of bases not matched to a gene: 7. The CDR3 protein is CASSYRRDRGTYEQYF. CDR3 nucleotides: TGTGCCAGCAGTTATCGCCGGGACAGGGGCACCTACGAGCAGTACTTC.

This clonotype has just a few counts. The chain uses TRBV10-3 and TRBJ2-1; D remains ambiguous. The germline V and J ends were trimmed by 2 bases and 7 bases, with 6 bases remaining between them. The CDR3 totals 12 residues. CDR1 and CDR2 from the germline V gene are ENHRY and SYGVKD. The CDR3 DNA follows: TGTGCCATCAGTGAGCCTGGGAATGAGCAGTTCTTC. Translated: CAISEPGNEQFF.

CDR3: CASRTGDRDEQFF. The CDR3 DNA reads TGTGCCAGCAGGACAGGGGATAGGGATGAGCAGTTCTTC. The chain uses TRBV12-3 or TRBV12-4 and TRBJ2-1, with TRBD1 matching 8 bases. The CDR3 runs to 13 residues. V lost 6 bases and J lost 8; bases outside the gene matches: 6.

As concerns this clonotype: One base away lies a much larger clone, so this may be a sequencing read error. The rearrangement links TRBV10-3 to TRBJ2-7; a weak D match, TRBD1 (6 bases). The CDR3 is made up of 15 amino acids. V was trimmed by 7 bases and J by 2 bases, leaving 18 bases between them. In germline, CDR1 is ENHRY, CDR2 SYGVKD. The CDR3 DNA sequence: TGTGCCATCAATCAGGGGCCCCACCAGCCCTACGAGCAGTACTTC. Protein: CAINQGPHQPYEQYF.

This clonotype came up a few times. The CDR3, as DNA: TGTGCCAGTAGCCCATTTAAGGACCTTGACGGCTACACCTTC. It encodes CASSPFKDLDGYTF. V gene TRBV19 combines with J gene TRBJ1-2; D uncertain. Germline V lookup: CDR1 LNHDA, CDR2 SQIVND (reference sequence). The CDR3 totals 14 residues. V was clipped by 6 bases and J by 8 bases, with 19 bases between them.